The T cell receptor beta chain described here comes from a study of T cell responses to AZD1222 COVID-19 vaccine. Data came from immunoSEQ multiplex PCR; TCRdb stores just in-frame clones and leaves some out. In the table there are roughly 100,000 clones, roughly 87% of which are singletons. The CDR3 loop spans 17 amino acids. The germline V gene has CDR1 SGHVS and CDR2 FQNEAQ. V was pared by 4 bases and J by 6 bases, with 21 bases between. The receptor was isolated from an adult in good health. This sample comprised peripheral blood, obtained on day 0 of AZD1222 vaccination. The chain recombines TRBV7-8 with TRBJ1-4; D is unclear. The CDR3 DNA sequence: TGTGCCAGCAGCTCGAGGGCAGGACGACCGGGTCATGAAAAACTGTTTTTT. Protein sequence: CASSSRAGRPGHEKLFF.